Detailed here is one T cell receptor beta chain. The antigen it recognizes is unknown. The input lacks base qualities; no much larger clone sits a single base away. The intended sense of this specimen's time point label: before neoadjuvant nivolumab. The patients had newly diagnosed stage II-IVA oral cavity squamous cell carcinoma and had not received any prior systemic or radiation treatment. The cohort consisted of patients with HPV-negative, locally advanced oral cavity squamous cell carcinoma. Peripheral blood mononuclear cells were analyzed directly, without maintenance or expansion in culture. Samples came from a longitudinal correlative study of a single-arm phase II trial of neoadjuvant nivolumab in oral cavity squamous cell carcinoma. Genomic DNA-based TCRbeta sequencing was performed on subject-matched pre- and post-treatment PBMCs and tumors from three responders and three non-responders. Peripheral blood mononuclear cells were collected once before nivolumab treatment and again after treatment, at the time of surgery. Genomic DNA was isolated from PBMCs using the Maxwell RSC DNA from Cells kit.

For deep sequencing of PBMC libraries, mostly about 450 ng of input genomic DNA was used, and six replicates were run per sample. The immunoSEQ hsTCRbeta kit was used to prepare TCRbeta libraries according to the manufacturer's instructions. The finished libraries were brought together in one pool at 2.5 to 3.5 nM, which was then read using an Illumina NovaSeq 6000 S4 flow cell. In the authors' own workflow: The immunoSEQ Analyzer handled quality control and preprocessing of the raw data. The analysis was limited to productive rearrangements, and each clonotype was defined by a unique CDR3 amino acid sequence. Repertoire clonality was estimated as the Gini-Simpson index, which was computed with the R package tcR. Gini indices were compared with Student's t test, and associations with tumor size change were assessed by Pearson correlation. The immuneACCESS repertoire file appears here via TCRdb, limited to in-frame rearrangements. These files lack a portion of the clones; in checked studies, under half of the deficit traces to unresolved V genes, and the cause of the others is not known. V and J calls and clone size are as listed in that table; D and trimming were resolved from the DNA. For this sample there are 14,000 to 15,000 clones; over 55% appear just once. The biggest ten clones account for roughly 2.8% of the sample.

The sample is drawn from a study of neoadjuvant anti-PD-1 for oral cavity cancer (TCRdb year 2021). About the investigation overall: Before curative-intent surgical resection, most patients were given three to four biweekly doses of nivolumab at 3 mg/kg. A fourth nivolumab dose was given around day 43 to patients without progression, and definitive surgical resection was performed in those patients on days 50-56. Under RECIST 1.1, patients with complete response, partial response or stable disease were classed as responders, and patients with progression were classed as non-responders. A roughly 30% response rate was observed in the parent correlative cohort, in which around 12 patients were included. Results the study describes overall, beyond this receptor: After neoadjuvant nivolumab, non-responders showed significantly higher T cell clonality (Gini index) in PBMCs than responders did. Higher pretreatment blood TCRbeta clonality and lower post-treatment tumor TCRbeta clonality were correlated with higher pretreatment blood Treg/Th17 ratios. Only three patients per response group were included in the TCR analyses, and the authors called for validation in larger cohorts.

Reading the germline V gene gives CDR1 SGHRS and CDR2 YFSETQ. Including cysteine and phenylalanine, the CDR3 has 14 amino acids. Kept here is only the CDR3 DNA, which spans 42 bases and is read in frame from base 1. V is cut by 3 bases and J by 5 bases, and the space between the germline ends is 14 bases. The input for sequencing was PBMCs, taken before nivolumab (anti-PD-1) treatment. The sequence was obtained from a person between 40 and 85 years old with oral cavity squamous cell carcinoma. The rearrangement joined TRBV5-1 to TRBJ2-5, with a tentative D gene TRBD2 over 7 matching bases. The CDR3 protein is CASSSGGWSETQYF. The DNA is TGCGCCAGCAGCTCGGGGGGCTGGTCGGAGACCCAGTACTTC.